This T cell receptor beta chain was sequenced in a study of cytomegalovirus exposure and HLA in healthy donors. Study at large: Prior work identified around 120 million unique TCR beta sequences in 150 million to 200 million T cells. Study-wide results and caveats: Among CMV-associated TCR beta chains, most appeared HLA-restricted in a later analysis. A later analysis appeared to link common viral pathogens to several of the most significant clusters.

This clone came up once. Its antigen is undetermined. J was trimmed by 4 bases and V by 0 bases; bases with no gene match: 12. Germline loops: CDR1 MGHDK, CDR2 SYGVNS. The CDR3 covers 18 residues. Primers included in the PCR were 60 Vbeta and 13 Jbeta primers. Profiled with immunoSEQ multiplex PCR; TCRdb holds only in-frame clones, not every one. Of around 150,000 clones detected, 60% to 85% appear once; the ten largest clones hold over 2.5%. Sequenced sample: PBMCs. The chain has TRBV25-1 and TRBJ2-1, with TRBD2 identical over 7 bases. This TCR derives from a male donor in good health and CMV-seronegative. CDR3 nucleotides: TGTGCCAGCAGTGAATATTTCCCGCGGGAGACCATATACAATGAGCAGTTCTTC. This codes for CASSEYFPRETIYNEQFF.